The T cell receptor beta chain described here comes from a study of regulatory T cells in long-lasting Graves disease. HTBI primers from iRepertoire and Arm-PCR of CDR3 regions yielded the TCR beta libraries. MiXCR, applied by TCRdb to the multiplex PCR reads, yields one record per CDR3 protein. This table has 350,000 to 550,000 distinct CDR3 sequences, roughly 15% appearing once. This clonotype was recorded at least ten times. Time point given: newly diagnosed GD, antithyroid drugs for less than 3 months. Construction of the TCR library relied on RNA isolated from PBMCs. J was trimmed by 6 bases and V by 5 bases; bases with no gene match: 4. CDR1 DFQATT and CDR2 SNEGSKA come from the germline V gene (reference sequence). CDR3 length: 14 residues. These same data were also listed under a study on T cells in Graves' hyperthyroidism and ophthalmopathy. That work adds: Clinical symptoms, serum thyroxine, TRAb, thyroid ultrasound and orbital computed tomography informed diagnoses.

V and J are TRBV20-1 and TRBJ2-1; 13 bases are shared with TRBD2. Sequencing used peripheral blood mononuclear cells (PBMCs), obtained at new diagnosis, from a patient treated with antithyroid drugs. The TCR was taken from a woman aged 50 to 60 with Graves disease. In DNA, the CDR3 is TGCAGTGCTCAACTAGCGGGAGGGCGCAATGAGCAGTTCTTC. Translated, it gives CSAQLAGGRNEQFF.